The present T cell receptor beta chain was sequenced within a study of T-cell reconstitution after alpha-beta-depleted transplantation in children. Preparation of the TCRbeta library used unique molecular identifiers. TCRdb itself ran the PCR reads through MiXCR, one entry per CDR3 protein. The sample holds 500,000 to 650,000 distinct CDR3 sequences, more than 9.5% seen once. The CDR3 totals 17 residues. CDR1 is LGHNA and CDR2 is YSLEER in the germline V gene. J gave up 5 bases and V 0 bases, and 11 bases lay outside the gene matches. This clonotype turned up a few times. This specimen was PBMCs, mostly from graft donor cells, taken 180 days after TCRalphabeta/CD19-depleted stem cell transplant. The source is a female patient under 10 years old who had a stem cell transplant for aplastic anemia, so the T cells may come from the graft donor. This chain links TRBV4-3 with TRBJ2-5, with TRBD1 matching over 8 bases. CDR3 in DNA: TGCGCCAGCAGCCAAGACTCCGGACAGGGAGTGGAGGAGACCCAGTACTTC. Amino acids: CASSQDSGQGVEETQYF.